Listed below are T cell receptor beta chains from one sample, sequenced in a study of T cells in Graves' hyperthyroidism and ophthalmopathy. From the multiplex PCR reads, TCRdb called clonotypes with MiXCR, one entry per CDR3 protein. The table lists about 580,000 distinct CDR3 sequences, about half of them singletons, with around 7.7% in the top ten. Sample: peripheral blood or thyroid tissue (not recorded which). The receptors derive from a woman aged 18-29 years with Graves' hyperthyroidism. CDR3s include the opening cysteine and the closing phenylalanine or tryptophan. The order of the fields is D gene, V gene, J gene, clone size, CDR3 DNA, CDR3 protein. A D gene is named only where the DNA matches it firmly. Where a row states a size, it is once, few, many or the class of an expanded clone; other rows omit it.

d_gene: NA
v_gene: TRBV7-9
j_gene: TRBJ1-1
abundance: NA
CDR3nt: TGTGCCAGCAGCACCTTACGGGATACAGCTTTCTTT
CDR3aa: CASSTLRDTAFF

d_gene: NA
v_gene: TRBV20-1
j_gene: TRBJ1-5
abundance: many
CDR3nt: TGCAGTGCTAGGGGGAGCAATCAGCCCCAGCATTTT
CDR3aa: CSARGSNQPQHF

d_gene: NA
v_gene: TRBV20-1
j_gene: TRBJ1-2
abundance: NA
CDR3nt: TGCAGTGCTAGCCTCATAGCGGGGGGCTACACCTTC
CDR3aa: CSASLIAGGYTF

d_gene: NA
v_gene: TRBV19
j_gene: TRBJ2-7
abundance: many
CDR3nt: TGTGCCAGCCCCCACCTCTCCGGAAAGTCGCAGTACTTC
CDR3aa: CASPHLSGKSQYF

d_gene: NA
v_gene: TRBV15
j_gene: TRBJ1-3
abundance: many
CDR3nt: TGTGCCACCAGCAGACCCGCCTCTGGAAACACCATATATTTT
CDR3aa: CATSRPASGNTIYF

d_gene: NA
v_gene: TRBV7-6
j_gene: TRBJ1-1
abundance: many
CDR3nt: TGTGCCAGCAGCTTAGGGTCAGGAGACACTGAAGCTTTCTTT
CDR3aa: CASSLGSGDTEAFF

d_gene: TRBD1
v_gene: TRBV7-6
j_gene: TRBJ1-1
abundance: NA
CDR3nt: TGTGCCAGCAGCAGGGGGGACAGAATGAACACTGAAGCTTTCTTT
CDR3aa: CASSRGDRMNTEAFF

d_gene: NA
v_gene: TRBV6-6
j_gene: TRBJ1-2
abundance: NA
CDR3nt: TGTGCCAGCAGCTTACAGGGTCCGGTTATCAGTGGACGTGGTTACACCTTC
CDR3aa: CASSLQGPVISGRGYTF

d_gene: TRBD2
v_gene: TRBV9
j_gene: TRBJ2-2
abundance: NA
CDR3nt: TGTGCCAGCAGCGCCCCGGTCCGGGGGGCGAACACCGGGGAGCTGTTTTTT
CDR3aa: CASSAPVRGANTGELFF

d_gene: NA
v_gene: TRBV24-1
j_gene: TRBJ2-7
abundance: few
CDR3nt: TGTGCCACCAGTGATTCCGGCGGGGCCGAGCAGTACTTC
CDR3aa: CATSDSGGAEQYF

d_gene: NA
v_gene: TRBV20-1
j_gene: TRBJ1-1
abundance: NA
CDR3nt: TGCAGTGCTAGCGTGCGACTAGCGGGAGCTTTCTTT
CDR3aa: CSASVRLAGAFF

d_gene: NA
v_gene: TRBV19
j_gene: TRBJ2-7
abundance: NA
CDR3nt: TGTGCCAGTAGGGGAACCGGGACGGTCTCCTACGAGCAGTACTTC
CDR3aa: CASRGTGTVSYEQYF

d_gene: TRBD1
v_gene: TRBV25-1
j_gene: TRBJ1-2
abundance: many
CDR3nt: TGTGCCAGCAGACGTACAGGGGAGGAGGGCTACACCTTC
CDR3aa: CASRRTGEEGYTF

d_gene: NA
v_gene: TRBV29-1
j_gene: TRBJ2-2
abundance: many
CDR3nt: TGCAGCGTCGACGTAGACACCGGGGAGCTGTTTTTT
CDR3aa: CSVDVDTGELFF

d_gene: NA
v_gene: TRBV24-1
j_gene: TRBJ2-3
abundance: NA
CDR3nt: TGTGCCACCAGTGAAGAAACCCTTAGTGGCCGAGATACGCAGTATTTT
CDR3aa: CATSEETLSGRDTQYF

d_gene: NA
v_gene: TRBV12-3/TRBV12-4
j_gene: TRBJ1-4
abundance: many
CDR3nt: TGTGCCAGCAGTGAGTCGGGACGGGTAAATGAAAAACTGTTTTTT
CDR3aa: CASSESGRVNEKLFF

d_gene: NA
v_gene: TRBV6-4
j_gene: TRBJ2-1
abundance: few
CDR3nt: TGTGCCAGCAGTGAGAAAGCGGGCTCCTACAATGAGCAGTTCTTC
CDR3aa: CASSEKAGSYNEQFF

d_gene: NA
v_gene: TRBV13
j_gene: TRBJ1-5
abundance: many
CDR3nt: TGTGCCAGCAGCTCCCGGGGTGAGCCCCAGCATTTT
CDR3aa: CASSSRGEPQHF

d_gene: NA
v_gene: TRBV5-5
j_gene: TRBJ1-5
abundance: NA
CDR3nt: TGCGCCAGCAGCCAAGAGCGGGGATATAGCAATCAGCCCCAGCATTTT
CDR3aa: CASSQERGYSNQPQHF

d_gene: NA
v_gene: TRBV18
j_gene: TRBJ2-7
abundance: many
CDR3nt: TGTGCCAGCTCACCACCACGGGAGCACTACGAGCAGTACTTC
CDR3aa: CASSPPREHYEQYF

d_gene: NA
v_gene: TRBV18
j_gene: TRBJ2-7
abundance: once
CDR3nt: TGTGCCAGCTCACCAATAGACGACTACGAGCAGTACTTC
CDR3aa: CASSPIDDYEQYF

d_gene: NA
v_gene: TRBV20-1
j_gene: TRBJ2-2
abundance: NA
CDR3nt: TGCAGTGCTAGACCCCCGACTTGGGAGCTGTTTTTT
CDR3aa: CSARPPTWELFF

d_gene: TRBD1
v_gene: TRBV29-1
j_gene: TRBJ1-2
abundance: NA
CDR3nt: TGCAGCTCACCGGTTGCCGGGACAGGGGATTTGTACTACGGCTACACCTTC
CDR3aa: CSSPVAGTGDLYYGYTF

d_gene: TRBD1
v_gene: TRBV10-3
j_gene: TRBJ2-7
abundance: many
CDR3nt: TGTGCCATCACACCCGGGACAGGCGGACCTTACGAGCAGTACTTC
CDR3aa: CAITPGTGGPYEQYF

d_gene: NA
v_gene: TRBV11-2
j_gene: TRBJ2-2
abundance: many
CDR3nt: TGTGCCAGCAGCCTCAGATACACCGGGGAGCTGTTTTTT
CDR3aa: CASSLRYTGELFF

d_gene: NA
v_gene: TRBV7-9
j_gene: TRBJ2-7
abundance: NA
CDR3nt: TGTGCCAGCAGCAACAGGGACAACTCCTACGAGCAGTACTTC
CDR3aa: CASSNRDNSYEQYF

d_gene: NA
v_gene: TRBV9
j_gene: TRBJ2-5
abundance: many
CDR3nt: TGTGCCAGCAGCGTAGGAGGGCTAGAAGAGACCCAGTACTTC
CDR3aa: CASSVGGLEETQYF

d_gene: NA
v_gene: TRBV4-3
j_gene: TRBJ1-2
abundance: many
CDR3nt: TGCGCCAGCAGCCAGTCCGTCAGGGAAAACTATGGCTACACCTTC
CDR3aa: CASSQSVRENYGYTF

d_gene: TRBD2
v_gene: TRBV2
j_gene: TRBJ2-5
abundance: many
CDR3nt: TGTGCCAGCAGTCTTCAACAACGACTAGCGGAGACCCAGTACTTC
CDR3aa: CASSLQQRLAETQYF

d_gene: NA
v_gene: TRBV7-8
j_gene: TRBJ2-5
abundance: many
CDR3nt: TGTGCCAGCAGCCCGCCAGGGGTCGATGAGACCCAGTACTTC
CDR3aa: CASSPPGVDETQYF

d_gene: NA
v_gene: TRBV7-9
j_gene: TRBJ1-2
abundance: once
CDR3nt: TGTGCCAGCAGCTCCCCGGGAGTTACCTATGGCTACACCTTC
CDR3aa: CASSSPGVTYGYTF

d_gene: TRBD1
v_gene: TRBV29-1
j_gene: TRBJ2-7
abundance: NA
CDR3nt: TGCAGCGTTGGGGACAGGGAGTCAGCCTACGAGCAGTACTTC
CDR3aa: CSVGDRESAYEQYF

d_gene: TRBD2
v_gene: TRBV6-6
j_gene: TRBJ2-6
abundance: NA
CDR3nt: TGTGCCAGCAGTTACGGTCTCGGGACTAGCGGGATATACTCTGGGGCCAACGTCCTGACTTTC
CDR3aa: CASSYGLGTSGIYSGANVLTF

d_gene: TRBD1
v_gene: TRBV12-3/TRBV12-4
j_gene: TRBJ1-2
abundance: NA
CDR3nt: TGTGCCAGCAGTGCGGACAGGGGCCCCGGATACGGCTACACCTTC
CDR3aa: CASSADRGPGYGYTF

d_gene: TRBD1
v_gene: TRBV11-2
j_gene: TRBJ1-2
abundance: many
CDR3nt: TGTGCCAGCAGCCGACAGGGGGGGTACTATGGCTACACCTTC
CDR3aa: CASSRQGGYYGYTF

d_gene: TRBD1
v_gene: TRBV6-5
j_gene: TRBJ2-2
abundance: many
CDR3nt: TGTGCCAGCAGTTACTCGGGACAGAGCTCGAACACCGGGGAGCTGTTTTTT
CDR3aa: CASSYSGQSSNTGELFF

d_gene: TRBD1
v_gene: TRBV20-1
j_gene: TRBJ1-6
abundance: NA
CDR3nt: TGCAGTGCTAGCCCCGGGACAGGGATTAATTCACCCCTCCACTTT
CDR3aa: CSASPGTGINSPLHF

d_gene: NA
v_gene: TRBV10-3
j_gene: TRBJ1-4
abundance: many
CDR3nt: TGTGCCATCAGTGAGGCTAATGAAAAACTGTTTTTT
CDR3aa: CAISEANEKLFF

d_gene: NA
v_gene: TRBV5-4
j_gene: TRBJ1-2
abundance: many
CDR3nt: TGTGCCAGCAGCTTGGTAGGGGACTATGGCTACACCTTC
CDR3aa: CASSLVGDYGYTF

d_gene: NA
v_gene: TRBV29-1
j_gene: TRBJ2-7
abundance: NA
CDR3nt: TGCAGCGTTGAGTCGGGGGACAACGAGCAGTACTTC
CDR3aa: CSVESGDNEQYF

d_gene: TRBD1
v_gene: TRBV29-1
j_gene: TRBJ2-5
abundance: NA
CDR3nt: TGCAGCGTGGCGGACAGGGGGCAATCTGAGACCCAGTACTTC
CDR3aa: CSVADRGQSETQYF

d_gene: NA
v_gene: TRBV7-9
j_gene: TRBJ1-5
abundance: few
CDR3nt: TGTGCCAGCAGCGCCGGGCAGACCCAGCATTTT
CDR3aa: CASSAGQTQHF

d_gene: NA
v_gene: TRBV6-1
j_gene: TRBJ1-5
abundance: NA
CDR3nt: TGTGCCAGCAGTGAATTCTCAGGGTCCGGTCAGCCCCAGCATTTT
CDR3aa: CASSEFSGSGQPQHF

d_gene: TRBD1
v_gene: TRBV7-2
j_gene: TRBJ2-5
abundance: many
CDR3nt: TGTGCCAGCAGTTCGGACAGGCTCCAAGAGACCCAGTACTTC
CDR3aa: CASSSDRLQETQYF

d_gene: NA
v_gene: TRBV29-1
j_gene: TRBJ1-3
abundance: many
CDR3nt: TGCAGCGTCCAGTCCAACACCATATATTTT
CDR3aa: CSVQSNTIYF

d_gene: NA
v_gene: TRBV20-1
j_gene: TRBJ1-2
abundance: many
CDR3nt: TGCAGTGCTAGACCCCTATCCGGGGACAAGATTAACTATGGCTACACCTTC
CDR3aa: CSARPLSGDKINYGYTF

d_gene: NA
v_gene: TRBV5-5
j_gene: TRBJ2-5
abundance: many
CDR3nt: TGTGCCAGCAGCCTGGGGGGACTGGCTGAGACCCAGTACTTC
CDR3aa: CASSLGGLAETQYF

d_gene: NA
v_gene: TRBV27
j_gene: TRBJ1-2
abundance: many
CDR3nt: TGTGCCAGCAGTTTATTTGATGGGTTTGGCTACACCTTC
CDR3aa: CASSLFDGFGYTF

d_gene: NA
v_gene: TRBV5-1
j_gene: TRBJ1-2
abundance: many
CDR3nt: TGCGCCAGCAGCTCCGACAGGAATGGCTACACCTTC
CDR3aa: CASSSDRNGYTF

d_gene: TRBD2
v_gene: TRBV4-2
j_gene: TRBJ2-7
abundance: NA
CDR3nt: TGTGCCAGCAGCCAAGATGAGTCTAGCGGGATTGAGCAGTACTTC
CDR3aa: CASSQDESSGIEQYF

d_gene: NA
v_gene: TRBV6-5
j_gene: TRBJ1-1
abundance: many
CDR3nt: TGTGCCAGCAGTTACAAGGGGATGAACACTGAAGCTTTCTTT
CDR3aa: CASSYKGMNTEAFF

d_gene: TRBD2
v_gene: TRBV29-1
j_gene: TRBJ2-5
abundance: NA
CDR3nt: TGCAGCGGTCTAGGAGGGAGGGCCGGGGAGACCCAGTACTTC
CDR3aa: CSGLGGRAGETQYF